Listed below are T cell receptor beta chains from one sample, sequenced in a study of molecular identifiers for immune sequencing clone quantification. TCRdb re-derived calls from the PCR reads in MiXCR, one entry per CDR3 protein. The table includes some 100,000 distinct CDR3 sequences, under 20% detected once. The sequenced sample was naive CD8+ T cells from blood, with Jurkat cell RNA spiked in. The source of these receptors is a human donor in good health. Some libraries in this study had Jurkat cell RNA spiked in. Each CDR3 is given with its conserved first and last residue. D genes are given only for firm matches. The size of a clone is reported for some rows only, either as once, few or many, or as a class for expanded clones.

TRBJ2-7 TRBV4-3 NA many TGCGCCAGCAGCCAAGATTGGAGGACGTCCTCCTACGAGCAGTACTTC CASSQDWRTSSYEQYF
TRBJ2-1 TRBV5-1 TRBD2 many TGCGCCAGCAGCCCTATATGGGGGACTAGCGGTAACAATGAGCAGTTCTTC CASSPIWGTSGNNEQFF
TRBJ2-7 TRBV13 TRBD2 many TGTGCCAGCAGCTCTTACCTCGGGACTAGCGGGAACACCTACGAGCAGTACTTC CASSSYLGTSGNTYEQYF
TRBJ2-7 TRBV5-1 NA NA TGCGCCAGCAGCTTTCGTGACGGGAGCGTTTACGAGCAGTACTTC CASSFRDGSVYEQYF
TRBJ2-3 TRBV4-3 TRBD2 many TGCGCCAGCAGCCAAGATCCCGGCGGGAGGCCCACAGATACGCAGTATTTT CASSQDPGGRPTDTQYF
TRBJ1-1 TRBV19 TRBD1 many TGTGCCACCGGACAGGGCGGCACTGAAGCTTTCTTT CATGQGGTEAFF
TRBJ2-7 TRBV7-9 NA many TGTGCCAGCAGCTCGGCCTACGAGCAGTACTTC CASSSAYEQYF
TRBJ2-2 TRBV12-3/TRBV12-4 NA many TGTGCCAGCAGTTCCCCTGGGGGCAGGGGAGACACCGGGGAGCTGTTTTTT CASSSPGGRGDTGELFF
TRBJ2-2 TRBV5-1 NA many TGCGCCAGCAGCTTGTTGGGGGGCGAGGCCGGGGAGCTGTTTTTT CASSLLGGEAGELFF
TRBJ2-3 TRBV4-1 TRBD1 NA TGCGCCAGCAGCCAAGATCCAGTACTTAACCGGGACAGGCCCATACTTGTAGCAAATACGCAGTATTTT CASSQDPVLNRDRPILVANTQYF
TRBJ2-3 TRBV7-9 NA many TGTGCCAGCAGCCCCCCCGTTGGGTTGGGGGGGCAGTATTTT CASSPPVGLGGQYF
TRBJ1-1 TRBV28 NA many TGTGCCAGCAGTTTAGATGGTCCGGGGGACGAAGCTTTCTTT CASSLDGPGDEAFF